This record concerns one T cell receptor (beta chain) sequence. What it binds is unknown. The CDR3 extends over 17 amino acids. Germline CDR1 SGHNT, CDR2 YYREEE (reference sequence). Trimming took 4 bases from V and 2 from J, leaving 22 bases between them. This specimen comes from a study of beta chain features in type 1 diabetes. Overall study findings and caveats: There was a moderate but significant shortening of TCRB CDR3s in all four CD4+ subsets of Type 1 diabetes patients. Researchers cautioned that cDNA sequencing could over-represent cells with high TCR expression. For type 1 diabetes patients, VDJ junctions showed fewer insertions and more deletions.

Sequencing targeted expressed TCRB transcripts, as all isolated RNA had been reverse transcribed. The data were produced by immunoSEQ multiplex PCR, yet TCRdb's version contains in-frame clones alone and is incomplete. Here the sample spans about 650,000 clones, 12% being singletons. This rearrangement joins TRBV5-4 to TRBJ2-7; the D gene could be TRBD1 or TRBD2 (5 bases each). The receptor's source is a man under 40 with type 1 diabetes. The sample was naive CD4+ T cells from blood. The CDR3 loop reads CASSGRRDGGTPYEQYF. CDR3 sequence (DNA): TGTGCCAGCAGCGGACGAAGGGACGGCGGAACCCCCTACGAGCAGTACTTC.